These T cell receptor beta chains were read from a single sample in a study of vaccination effects on CD4 cells after COVID-19. Generated by immunoSEQ multiplex PCR, the TCRdb table keeps only in-frame clones and is missing some. The sample carries tens of thousands of clones, 65% to 75% recorded once. These receptors' antigens are unknown. This sample comprised CD4+ T cells from PBMCs cultured without peptide, obtained after COVID-19 vaccination. The source is a human donor who had a prior SARS-CoV-2 infection. Each CDR3 is given without its conserved first and last residue. D genes are given only for firm matches.

V gene	J gene	D gene	CDR3 protein
TRBV5-1	TRBJ1-2	TRBD1	ASSLAPLGGLFPGGYT
TRBV5-4	TRBJ1-2	.	ASSRTRGKLNYGYT
TRBV2	TRBJ2-5	TRBD1	ASGDRGRGIKY
TRBV7-3	TRBJ2-6	.	ASSLTREAGANVLT
TRBV19	TRBJ2-5	TRBD2	ASSTTSGRGETQY
TRBV2	TRBJ2-2	TRBD1	ARQKGGANTGELF
TRBV5-1	TRBJ2-4	.	ASSLAPPGIIQY
TRBV5-1	TRBJ1-2	.	ASSPTSGGYGYT
TRBV20-1	TRBJ1-4	.	SASRDTTNEKLF
TRBV5-4	TRBJ1-1	TRBD1	ASSRTTDRLDTEAF
TRBV6-1	TRBJ1-4	.	ASSVAGTENEKLF
TRBV6-4	TRBJ2-3	TRBD2	ASSDGLARWGTDTQY
TRBV29-1	TRBJ2-3	TRBD2	VLSFRSAGGMSTDTQY
TRBV5-6	TRBJ1-5	TRBD1	ASSLGPGQVNQPQH
TRBV15	TRBJ2-1	.	ATARTDSYNEQF
TRBV5-1	TRBJ2-7	.	ASSFGGLSYEQY
TRBV5-4	TRBJ1-2	TRBD1	ASRLTGDYYGYT
TRBV9	TRBJ2-2	.	ASSVDLTGELF
TRBV29-1	TRBJ1-2	.	SVEEYRDYGYT
TRBV7-8	TRBJ2-5	.	ASERSPKELKETQY
TRBV5-1	TRBJ1-2	TRBD1	ASSQDRVGGYT
TRBV24-1	TRBJ2-7	.	ATSESDRTHEQY
TRBV7-3	TRBJ2-1	TRBD2	ASSFGGSINEQF
TRBV2	TRBJ1-6	TRBD1	ASLRGQLNSPLH
TRBV11-3	TRBJ2-1	TRBD2	ASSFAGAYNEQF
TRBV6-2/TRBV6-3	TRBJ1-6	.	ASSYGGGDSPLH
TRBV7-9	TRBJ2-3	TRBD1	ASSLGTGQQSTDTQY
TRBV10-3	TRBJ1-2	TRBD1	AISGFRDSYGYT
TRBV2	TRBJ1-2	TRBD1	AGRTGGSYGYT
TRBV19	TRBJ1-3	.	ASATEQGSGNTIY
TRBV19	TRBJ2-2	TRBD2	ASSIPSSGRAGELF
TRBV11-2	TRBJ2-7	.	ASSLDPAGYEQY
TRBV7-3	TRBJ2-7	TRBD1	ASSWTGGLSEQY
TRBV4-2	TRBJ2-1	.	ASSQSLASSYNEQF
TRBV18	TRBJ1-1	.	ASSPRGGVDTEAF